This T cell receptor (beta chain) originates from a study of T cells in narcolepsy (dated by TCRdb to 2017 to 2018). About the study as a whole: Patients with narcolepsy type 1 or type 2 (NT1, NT2) and healthy control donors were enrolled in the study. The study used TCR Vbeta sequencing to track clonotypes in blood and CSF while looking for autoreactive T cells in narcolepsy patients that target self-antigens of hypocretin neurons (hypocretin, TRIB2).

Inclusive of the bounding cysteine and phenylalanine, the CDR3 is 11 residues long. The entry retains the CDR3 DNA only, 33 bases that are in frame from base 1. CDR1 and CDR2 were assigned from the germline V gene (reference sequence) as DFQATT and SNEGSKA. V was cut back by 2 bases and J by 15 bases, leaving a gap of 13 bases between them. For this clone: Its antigen remains unidentified. Base qualities are not recorded, but no much larger clone differs from it by a single base.

To prepare the library, the immunoSEQ multiplex PCR assay was applied. TCRdb provides this immuneACCESS table in a form limited to in-frame rearrangements. Some clones are lacking; in checked studies, under half of them reflect an unresolved V gene, and why the rest are absent is not known. The sample yields about 35,000 clones; roughly 90% were counted once. Of the sample, 0.83% falls within the top ten clones. The research as a whole found: Some blood memory CD4+ repertoires from patients and controls contained no sequences matching autoreactive T cell clones. Patients and controls had comparable numbers of sequenced blood memory CD4+ clonotypes, averaging about 39,000 and 30,000, respectively. Autoreactive clonotypes were reported to be detected serially in the blood of the same patients and of different patients, but not in the blood of healthy controls. HCRT-specific and TRIB2-specific autoreactive clonotypes were highlighted in plots that compared CD4+ T cell clonotypes in CSF versus blood from the same patient.

For TCR Vbeta sequencing, memory CD4+ T cells were sorted ex vivo from the peripheral blood of narcolepsy patients and healthy controls. Sequences were obtained from CD45RA- memory CD4+ T cells from PBMCs. The intended sense of this specimen's cell subset or site label: memory T cells sorted ex vivo from peripheral blood. This receptor was obtained from a human donor with narcolepsy. Recombination connected TRBV20-1 to TRBJ1-4; perhaps TRBD1 is the D gene, with 5 bases matching. The CDR3 has the sequence CSARQGPALFF. Read as DNA, the sequence is TGCAGTGCTAGACAGGGTCCAGCTTTGTTTTTT.